One sample yielded the 8 T cell receptor beta chains listed below, sequenced in a study of T-cell memory formation after mild COVID-19. Each CDR3 protein is one row after TCRdb ran MiXCR on the 5' RACE reads. The data hold just over 400,000 distinct CDR3 sequences, with about 22% observed a single time. Sequenced: PBMCs or a T cell subset sorted from them (not recorded which). The receptors were gathered from an adult woman who had mild COVID-19 (a few samples of this study predate the infection). Cell type and time point are not known.

This clonotype has more than one count but fewer than ten. V gene TRBV7-2 combines with J gene TRBJ1-2; D might be TRBD1 (6 bases). The V end lost 7 bases, the J end lost 2 bases, and 14 bases lay between the germline ends. This CDR3 has 14 residues. CDR1 SGHTA and CDR2 FQGNSA come from the germline V gene. CDR3 nucleotides: TGTGCCAGCACCAAACAAACAGGGAACTATGGCTACACCTTC. Amino acid sequence: CASTKQTGNYGYTF.

This clonotype was found a few times. This chain links TRBV5-1 with TRBJ1-4; D is undetermined. This CDR3 has 14 residues. The V gene lost 0 bases and the J gene lost 0 bases, with 3 bases spanning the gap. Germline V gene sequence: CDR1 SGHRS, CDR2 YFSETQ. This CDR3 is CASSLASTNEKLFF. CDR3 in DNA: TGCGCCAGCAGCTTGGCCTCAACTAATGAAAAACTGTTTTTT.

The chain couples TRBV12-3 or TRBV12-4 to TRBJ1-1; D might be TRBD1 (6 bases). V shed 5 bases and J shed 3 bases, with 16 bases lying between them. The CDR3 is 15 amino acids. CDR3 residues: CASSGRDTEYTEAFF. The DNA for the CDR3 is TGTGCCAGCAGTGGAAGGGACACCGAATACACTGAAGCTTTCTTT.

The CDR3 DNA sequence: TGCAGCGGTGGACAAACCTACGAGCAGTACTTC. It encodes CSGGQTYEQYF. The chain has TRBV29-1 and TRBJ2-7, with TRBD1 as a possible D gene (5 bases). Per the germline V gene, CDR1 is SQVTM and CDR2 is ANQGSEA. The CDR3 covers 11 residues. V lost 7 bases and J 2 bases, leaving 9 bases between the germline ends.

This clonotype was counted only a few times. The rearrangement uses TRBV6-6 and TRBJ2-5; D call uncertain. Trimming pared 2 bases from V and 1 base from J, leaving 11 bases between. Germline V gives CDR1 MNHNY, CDR2 SVGAGI (reference sequence). There are 15 residues in the CDR3. In DNA form, the CDR3 reads TGTGCCAGCAGTTACGACTGGTCTCTCCAAGAGACCCAGTACTTC. Translation: CASSYDWSLQETQYF.

There are many counts of this clonotype. This chain links TRBV18 with TRBJ2-5; D unclear. The germline gives CDR1 KGHSH, CDR2 LQKENI. Trimming cost V 2 bases and J 1 base, with 5 bases left between them. The CDR3 sequence is 13 residues long. CDR3 amino acids: CASSPNSQETQYF. CDR3 sequence (DNA): TGTGCCAGCTCACCAAACAGCCAAGAGACCCAGTACTTC.

J is TRBJ2-7 and V is TRBV29-1; D tentatively reads TRBD1 or TRBD2 (6 bases each). Trimming cost V 4 bases and J 2 bases, with 9 bases left between them. Germline values: CDR1 SQVTM, CDR2 ANQGSEA. The CDR3 is made up of 12 amino acids. As DNA, the CDR3 is TGCAGCGTTGGGGGGGCTCCCTACGAGCAGTACTTC. As protein: CSVGGAPYEQYF.

The chain recombines TRBV30 with TRBJ2-7; D may be TRBD1 (5 bases). CDR1 GTSNPN and CDR2 SVGIG come from the germline V gene (reference sequence). Trimming took 1 base from V and 2 from J, leaving 9 bases between them. The CDR3 totals 13 residues. The CDR3 sequence is CAWSEAGPYEQYF. CDR3 bases: TGTGCCTGGAGTGAGGCAGGGCCCTACGAGCAGTACTTC.